This TCR beta chain originates from a study of cytomegalovirus exposure and HLA in healthy donors. Comments on this clone: As yet, its antigen is unknown.

CDR1 MDHEN and CDR2 SYDVKM come from the germline V gene. The CDR3 is 15 amino acids. After removal of 5 bases from V and 8 bases from J, the junction contained 11 bases not matched to a gene. Study conclusions and caveats: In vitro data verified a few CMV-associated chains as specific for CMV antigens.

The PCR employed 60 Vbeta primers together with 13 Jbeta primers. Some clones are missing from TCRdb's copy, which holds only in-frame ones; the method was immunoSEQ multiplex PCR. In the table there are about 180,000 clones, roughly 78% of which are singletons. Though probably carrying unrecorded immune exposures, donors were nominally healthy at sampling. The chain joins TRBV28 to TRBJ1-4; 7 bases line up with TRBD1. The receptor comes from a woman in her 40s in good health and CMV-seronegative. The sequenced material came from PBMCs. DNA of the CDR3: TGTGCCAGCAGTCAGCAGGGGGGAGTCGGCGAAAAACTGTTTTTT. This translates into CASSQQGGVGEKLFF.